What follows are 24 T cell receptor beta chains derived from one specimen sequenced in a study of CD8 T cells in Susac syndrome. The authors reverse transcribed roughly 0.45 to 1 ug RNA with random hexamers. TCRdb reprocessed the immunoSEQ multiplex PCR reads with MiXCR, giving one entry per CDR3 protein. The sample yields about 200,000 distinct CDR3 sequences, approximately 95% seen once. Specimen: CD4+ T cells from PBMCs. Receptor source: a human donor with multiple sclerosis.

This clonotype was seen once. The junction differs from germline at one of its ends, possibly a read error. The chain employs TRBV29-1 and TRBJ2-5, with no clear D. The CDR3 spans 13 residues. Germline-derived CDR1 and CDR2 are SQVTM and ANQGSEA. The DNA for the CDR3 is TGCAGCGTTGGAGGCCGGCTCCAAGGGACCCAGTACTTC. It translates to CSVGGRLQGTQYF. Combining the CDR3 with reference TRBV29-1 and TRBJ2-5 gives the whole variable domain SAVISQKPSRDICQRGTSLTIQCQVDSQVTMMFWYRQQPGQSLTLIATANQGSEATYESGFVIDKFPISRPNLTFSTLTVSNMSPEDSSIYLCSVGGRLQGTQYFGPGTRLLVL.

The chain uses TRBV2 and TRBJ1-6; D gene uncertain. Germline V gene data show CDR1 as SNHLY and CDR2 as FYNNEI. CDR3 length: 12 residues. Trimming stripped 5 bases from V and 9 bases from J, with 8 bases between. The CDR3 sequence is CASSRAFSPLHF. The CDR3 region has the DNA TGTGCCAGCAGTAGAGCATTTTCACCCCTCCACTTT.

The J gene is TRBJ2-5, the V gene TRBV20-1, with D tentatively TRBD2 (5 bases). This CDR3 contains 13 residues. Germline V gene lookup returns CDR1 DFQATT and CDR2 SNEGSKA (reference sequence). V lost 4 bases, J lost 5 bases, and 14 bases lay in between. The CDR3 DNA sequence: TGCAGTGCTAAGGTCCGCGGCGGGGAGACCCAGTACTTC. Amino acids: CSAKVRGGETQYF.

The chain carries TRBV6-5 and TRBJ2-7; 8 bases fit TRBD1. Germline lookup yields CDR1 MNHEY and CDR2 SVGAGI. V gave up 5 bases and J gave up 6 bases; unmatched junction bases: 6. CDR3 size: 13 residues. The CDR3 DNA reads TGTGCCAGCAGTCGGACAGGGTCCGGCGAGCAGTACTTC. Protein product: CASSRTGSGEQYF.

This chain joins TRBV27 and TRBJ2-7, with D uncertain. The CDR3 contains 13 residues. The V and J ends lost 3 bases and 5 bases respectively, with 11 bases between them. In germline, CDR1 is MNHEY, CDR2 SMNVEV (reference sequence). CDR3 sequence reads: CASSFSLGNEQYV. The CDR3 nucleotides are TGTGCCAGCAGTTTCTCTCTGGGGAACGAGCAGTACGTC.

The genes are TRBV30 and TRBJ1-3; D is perhaps TRBD1 (5 bases). Trimming shortened V by 8 bases and J by 0 bases, and 11 bases separated the two germline ends. Looked up from germline, CDR1 is GTSNPN and CDR2 is SVGIG (reference sequence). The CDR3 runs to 13 residues. In DNA, the CDR3 is TGTGCCGGCGAACAGGACTCTGGAAACACCATATATTTT. This translates into CAGEQDSGNTIYF. The complete variable domain, with remaining parts taken from reference TRBV30 and TRBJ1-3, reads SQTIHQWPATLVQPVGSPLSLECTVEGTSNPNLYWYRQAAGRGLQLLFYSVGIGQISSEVPQNLSASRPQDRQFILSSKKLLLSDSGFYLCAGEQDSGNTIYFGEGSWLTVV.

The chain links TRBV30 to TRBJ2-1; D could derive from TRBD1 or TRBD2 (5 bases each). V shed 3 bases and J shed 9 bases, with 15 bases lying between them. Germline V gene sequence: CDR1 GTSNPN, CDR2 SVGIG (reference sequence). This CDR3 has 13 amino acids. DNA of the CDR3: TGTGCCTGGAGAGGGGTTCTGGCGGGTGAGCAGTTCTTC. It translates to CAWRGVLAGEQFF.

The chain recombines TRBV7-8 with TRBJ2-5, with D tentatively TRBD2 (6 bases). Germline loops: CDR1 SGHVS, CDR2 FQNEAQ. The V end lost 0 bases, the J end lost 0 bases, and 8 bases lay between the germline ends. The CDR3 runs 15 residues. The CDR3 loop is CASSLASGYQETQYF. In nucleotides, the CDR3 is TGTGCCAGCAGCTTAGCTAGCGGCTACCAAGAGACCCAGTACTTC.

V and J are TRBV29-1 and TRBJ1-5, with 8 bases lining up with TRBD1. The germline gives CDR1 SQVTM, CDR2 ANQGSEA. The length of the CDR3 is 15 residues. The J segment lost 4 bases and the V segment lost 8 bases, leaving 13 bases of the junction unmatched. The CDR3 sequence: CSYSTGTGANQPQHF. CDR3 nucleotides: TGCAGCTATTCTACCGGGACAGGAGCGAATCAGCCCCAGCATTTT.

The chain uses TRBV30 and TRBJ1-1; D not resolved. Germline lookup yields CDR1 GTSNPN and CDR2 SVGIG (reference sequence). This CDR3 region has 13 residues. V lost 3 bases, J lost 0 bases, and 8 bases lay in between. CDR3 protein: CAWRKGLNTEAFF. CDR3 DNA sequence: TGTGCCTGGAGGAAGGGATTGAACACTGAAGCTTTCTTT.

V gene TRBV10-2 combines with J gene TRBJ2-1; D not resolved. CDR3 length: 11 amino acids. V shed 4 bases and J shed 12 bases, with 10 bases lying between them. Germline values: CDR1 WSHSY, CDR2 SAAADI. The chain's CDR3 is CASSGAPGQFF. CDR3 nucleotide sequence: TGCGCCAGCAGTGGGGCCCCTGGGCAGTTCTTC.

The rearrangement joins TRBV3-1 to TRBJ2-7; the D gene is possibly TRBD1 (5 bases). This CDR3 is built from 15 residues. In germline, CDR1 is LGHDT, CDR2 YNNKEL (reference sequence). With 4 bases removed from V and 0 bases from J, the gap between germline ends came to 13 bases. The CDR3 region has the DNA TGTGCCAGCAGCCCAGGGATAGGGGTCTCCTACGAGCAGTACTTC. This gives the protein CASSPGIGVSYEQYF.

The chain links TRBV30 to TRBJ2-4, with D possibly matching TRBD2 (6 bases). The V gene's germline CDR1 is GTSNPN and CDR2 SVGIG (reference sequence). Trimming shortened V by 4 bases and J by 5 bases, and 9 bases separated the two germline ends. The CDR3 loop spans 12 amino acids. CDR3 sequence (DNA): TGTGCCTGGACGGGGGTGGAAAACATTCAGTACTTC. This translates into CAWTGVENIQYF.

V and J are TRBV29-1 and TRBJ2-1; weak D call: TRBD2 (5 bases). V shed 4 bases and J shed 9 bases, with 7 bases lying between them. Germline V gives CDR1 SQVTM, CDR2 ANQGSEA. The CDR3 sequence is 10 residues long. CDR3 sequence (DNA): TGCAGCGTTGCAGAGGGTGAGCAGTTCTTC. Its translation: CSVAEGEQFF.

The rearrangement uses TRBV28 and TRBJ2-7, with D perhaps TRBD1 (6 bases). Deletions cut 6 bases from V and 1 base from J, with 13 bases between. This CDR3 is built from 14 residues. Per germline, CDR1 MDHEN and CDR2 SYDVKM. This chain's CDR3 is CASRGTPPSYEQYF. The CDR3 coding sequence is TGTGCCAGCAGGGGGACACCCCCTTCCTACGAGCAGTACTTC.

The chain employs TRBV29-1 and TRBJ1-5, with D perhaps TRBD1 (5 bases). CDR1 is SQVTM and CDR2 is ANQGSEA in the germline V gene. The CDR3 is made up of 13 amino acids. The ends were cut back, 7 bases at V and 7 bases at J, with 17 bases in the middle. CDR3 residues: CSAVGLEGQPQHF. CDR3 nucleotide sequence: TGCAGCGCCGTGGGGCTAGAAGGACAGCCCCAGCATTTT.

The chain couples TRBV20-1 to TRBJ1-5; TRBD1 matches at 9 bases. This CDR3 has 15 amino acids. V lost 6 bases and J lost 3; bases outside the gene matches: 9. Germline CDR1 is DFQATT and CDR2 is SNEGSKA (reference sequence). As DNA, the CDR3 is TGCAGTGCGGGCCCCGGGACAGGGAACAATCAGCCCCAGCATTTT. This translates into CSAGPGTGNNQPQHF.

The gene calls are TRBV29-1 and TRBJ1-2, with D tentatively TRBD1 (5 bases). CDR1 SQVTM and CDR2 ANQGSEA come from the germline V gene. Trimming removed 0 bases from V and 9 bases from J, with 17 bases in between. This CDR3 spans 14 amino acids. This chain's CDR3 is CSVEDLSPRDRYTF. The CDR3 nucleotides are TGCAGCGTTGAAGATCTTTCTCCCAGGGATCGCTACACCTTC.

The rearrangement uses TRBV3-1 and TRBJ2-5; TRBD1 aligns across 9 bases. This CDR3 has 14 residues. The V gene's germline CDR1 is LGHDT and CDR2 YNNKEL (reference sequence). V was clipped by 4 bases and J by 4 bases; unmatched bases: 4. CDR3: CASSRGQGSETQYF. CDR3 DNA: TGTGCCAGCAGCCGGGGACAGGGTTCAGAGACCCAGTACTTC.

V is TRBV9 and J is TRBJ2-2; D uncertain. The CDR3 is 15 amino acids. The V gene lost 0 bases and the J gene lost 1 base, with 7 bases spanning the gap. Germline-derived CDR1 and CDR2 are SGDLS and YYNGEE. Written as DNA, the CDR3 is TGTGCCAGCAGCGTAGACGGAATGAACACCGGGGAGCTGTTTTTT. As protein: CASSVDGMNTGELFF.

This rearrangement joins TRBV5-1 to TRBJ2-3; 7 bases match TRBD1. CDR1 and CDR2 from the germline V gene are SGHRS and YFSETQ. V lost 2 bases and J lost 5; bases outside the gene matches: 5. This CDR3 has 14 residues. The CDR3 DNA reads as TGCGCCAGCAGCTTCGCACAGGGGATAGATACGCAGTATTTT. It is translated as CASSFAQGIDTQYF.

V is TRBV7-3 and J is TRBJ2-1; either TRBD1 or TRBD2 may supply D (5 bases each). The CDR3 runs 13 residues. Trimming pared 2 bases from V and 7 bases from J, leaving 9 bases between. Germline CDR1 and CDR2: SGHTA and FQGTGA. CDR3 in amino acids: CASSLGTANEQFF. Written as DNA, the CDR3 is TGTGCCAGCAGCTTAGGGACCGCGAATGAGCAGTTCTTC.

This clonotype occurred once. The chain is built from TRBV29-1 and TRBJ2-2; D is undetermined. CDR1 is SQVTM, CDR2 ANQGSEA, per germline. The CDR3 runs 13 residues. V was clipped by 7 bases and J by 8 bases, with 17 bases between them. The CDR3 DNA sequence: TGCAGCGCAGGAGAACGGGTTGGAGGGGAGCTGTTTTTT. This encodes CSAGERVGGELFF.

The rearrangement links TRBV30 to TRBJ1-6; tentatively, D is TRBD1 (5 bases). This CDR3 is 14 amino acids long. With 5 bases removed from V and 7 bases from J, the gap between germline ends came to 15 bases. CDR1 and CDR2 from the germline V gene are GTSNPN and SVGIG (reference sequence). For the CDR3, the DNA is TGTGCCTGGTCCCCCGGGACGGAAAATTCACCCCTCCACTTT. Encoded protein: CAWSPGTENSPLHF.